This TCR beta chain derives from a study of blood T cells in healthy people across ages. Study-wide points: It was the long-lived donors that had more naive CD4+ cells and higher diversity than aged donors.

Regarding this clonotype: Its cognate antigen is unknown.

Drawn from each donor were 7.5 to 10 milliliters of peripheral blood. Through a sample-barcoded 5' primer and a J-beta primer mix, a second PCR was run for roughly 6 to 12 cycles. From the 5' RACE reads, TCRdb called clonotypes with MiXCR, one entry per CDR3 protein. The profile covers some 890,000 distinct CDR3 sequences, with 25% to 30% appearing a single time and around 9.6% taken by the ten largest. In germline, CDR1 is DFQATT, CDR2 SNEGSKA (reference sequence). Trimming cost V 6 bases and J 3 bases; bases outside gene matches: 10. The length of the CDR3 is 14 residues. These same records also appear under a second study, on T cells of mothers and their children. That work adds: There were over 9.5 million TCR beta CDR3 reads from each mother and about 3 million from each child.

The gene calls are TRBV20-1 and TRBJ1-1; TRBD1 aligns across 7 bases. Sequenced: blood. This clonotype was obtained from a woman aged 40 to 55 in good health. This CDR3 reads CSADGQVGDTEAFF. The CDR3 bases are TGCAGTGCCGACGGACAGGTCGGAGACACTGAAGCTTTCTTT.